A single sample is the source of the 31 T cell receptor beta chains below, sequenced in a study of T cells in Graves' hyperthyroidism and ophthalmopathy. TCR beta CDR3 sequences were amplified from RNA transcripts. The HTBI primer set served for first-round RT-PCR of the TCR CDR3. One entry per CDR3 protein results from TCRdb running MiXCR on the multiplex PCR reads. The sample includes around 400,000 distinct CDR3 sequences, around a quarter of them seen just once. The sample consisted of blood. The source is a man over 45 with Graves' hyperthyroidism.

As DNA, the CDR3 is TGTGCCACCAGTGATTTGAGAGACAAGGCAGGAGATACGCAGTATTTT. It translates to CATSDLRDKAGDTQYF. The chain is built from TRBV24-1 and TRBJ2-3; D remains ambiguous. Trimming cost V 0 bases and J 5 bases, with 14 bases left between them. CDR3 length: 16 residues. Germline CDR1 reads KGHDR; CDR2 reads SFDVKD.

This chain connects TRBV7-9 to TRBJ2-2; TRBD1 is a possible D gene (6 bases). This CDR3 comprises 15 residues. The germline gives CDR1 SEHNR, CDR2 FQNEAQ (reference sequence). The germline V and J ends were trimmed by 3 bases and 0 bases, with 8 bases remaining between them. CDR3 region: CASSFGQTNTGELFF. The CDR3 nucleotides are TGTGCCAGCAGCTTCGGACAGACGAACACCGGGGAGCTGTTTTTT.

This clonotype was recorded at least ten times. CDR3 in DNA: TGTGCCAGCAGCCCCGGGGATTTGGGCAATGAGCAGTTCTTC. It encodes CASSPGDLGNEQFF. The J gene is TRBJ2-1, the V gene TRBV7-3, with D perhaps TRBD2 (5 bases). CDR1 is SGHTA, CDR2 FQGTGA, per germline. V was trimmed by 5 bases and J by 6 bases, leaving 14 bases between them. The CDR3 loop spans 14 amino acids.

The chain recombines TRBV2 with TRBJ2-3; 8 nucleotides match TRBD2. V was pared by 6 bases and J by 7 bases, with 12 bases of the junction left unmatched. This CDR3 region has 15 residues. Germline CDR1 reads SNHLY; CDR2 reads FYNNEI. CDR3 coding DNA: TGTGCCAGCAGAAGTGAAGCGGGAGTGGGGAATACGCAGTATTTT. Protein product: CASRSEAGVGNTQYF.

Details on this clonotype: Mismatch with germline at one junction end may stem from a read error. The rearrangement uses TRBV19 and TRBJ1-4, with TRBD1 identical over 7 bases. The CDR3 sequence is 14 residues long. CDR1 LNHDA and CDR2 SQIVND come from the germline V gene (reference sequence). CDR3 nucleotide sequence: TGTGCCAGTAGTATCCAAGGGGGCTATGAAAAACTGGTTTTT. It codes for CASSIQGGYEKLVF.

This chain joins TRBV28 and TRBJ1-5, with a weak D call TRBD1 (5 bases). V shed 4 bases and J shed 7 bases, with 23 bases lying between them. CDR1 MDHEN and CDR2 SYDVKM come from the germline V gene. This CDR3 is built from 17 residues. This CDR3 reads CASSSLPGRRARQPQHF. CDR3 nucleotide sequence: TGTGCCAGCAGTTCACTGCCGGGACGGCGGGCTAGGCAGCCCCAGCATTTT.

This chain links TRBV12-3 or TRBV12-4 with TRBJ1-2; 7 nucleotides agree with TRBD1. V trimming: 6 bases; J trimming: 2 bases; junction bases outside the gene matches: 6. The CDR3 totals 14 residues. The DNA of the CDR3 is TGTGCCAGCAGCCCCTCGGGACAGAACTATGGCTACACCTTC. This encodes CASSPSGQNYGYTF.

The rearrangement uses TRBV9 and TRBJ2-2; unclear D gene. Germline CDR1 SGDLS, CDR2 YYNGEE. The CDR3 contains 14 residues. V was pared by 7 bases and J by 2 bases, with 12 bases between. The CDR3 loop reads CASERGTNTGELFF. The DNA of the CDR3 is TGTGCCAGCGAAAGAGGAACTAACACCGGGGAGCTGTTTTTT.

The CDR3 here is CASSLGTEYTSYEQYF. The CDR3 region has the DNA TGTGCCAGCAGCTTGGGGACGGAGTACACCTCCTACGAGCAGTACTTC. This chain connects TRBV5-4 to TRBJ2-7; D remains unclear. CDR1 SGHNT and CDR2 YYREEE come from the germline V gene (reference sequence). CDR3 length: 16 residues. Trimming took off 0 bases at V and 0 bases at J, with 13 bases between the two ends.

This sequence joins TRBV20-1 and TRBJ1-1; D may be TRBD1 (5 bases). V lost 5 bases and J lost 0, with 10 bases in between. This CDR3 has 13 residues. The germline V gene encodes CDR1 DFQATT and CDR2 SNEGSKA (reference sequence). In nucleotides, the CDR3 is TGCAGTGCTGCCCGGGGGATGAACACTGAAGCTTTCTTT. The encoded protein is CSAARGMNTEAFF.

The chain is built from TRBV6-6 and TRBJ2-7, with TRBD1 as a possible D gene (6 bases). Germline loops: CDR1 MNHNY, CDR2 SVGAGI (reference sequence). This CDR3 spans 13 amino acids. V was pared by 2 bases and J by 5 bases, with 10 bases between. Here the CDR3 reads CASSYLDSNEQYF. CDR3 nucleotide sequence: TGTGCCAGCAGTTACCTGGACAGCAACGAGCAGTACTTC.

This clonotype appeared many times. The V and J genes are TRBV27 and TRBJ2-3; D is unresolved. In germline, CDR1 is MNHEY, CDR2 SMNVEV (reference sequence). V was cut by 6 bases and J by 0 bases, with 7 bases left in between. The CDR3 loop spans 13 amino acids. In nucleotides, the CDR3 is TGTGCCAGCAGCTTAGTCAGCACAGATACGCAGTATTTT. Protein: CASSLVSTDTQYF.

Turning to this clonotype: An end of the junction differs from the germline gene, which may be a read error. The genes are TRBV5-1 and TRBJ2-5; D remains unclear. The CDR3 totals 12 residues. The germline gives CDR1 SGHRS, CDR2 YFSETQ. Here the CDR3 reads CASSRVGMVEYF. The CDR3 nucleotides read TGTGCCAGCAGCCGCGTTGGGATGGTGGAGTACTTC.

Many counts were recorded for this clonotype. CDR3 bases: TGTGCCAGCAGCTTAGATTGGCGATACGAGCAGTACTTC. Encoded protein: CASSLDWRYEQYF. V usage is TRBV11-3 and J usage is TRBJ2-7; D remains unclear. V was cut by 0 bases and J by 4 bases, with 7 bases left in between. In germline, CDR1 is SGHNT, CDR2 YENEEA. The length of the CDR3 is 13 residues.

This clonotype was observed a handful of times. The genes are TRBV7-3 and TRBJ1-6; D unclear. Per the germline V gene, CDR1 is SGHTA and CDR2 is FQGTGA. CDR3 length: 13 amino acids. V dropped 5 bases and J dropped 9 bases, with 11 bases sitting between them. CDR3 DNA sequence: TGTGCCAGCAGCCCGGACTCCGGTTCACCCCTCCACTTT. Protein product: CASSPDSGSPLHF.

This clonotype was counted a few times. The rearrangement links TRBV3-1 to TRBJ1-2; tentative D call: TRBD1 (5 bases). Trimming took off 0 bases at V and 8 bases at J, with 19 bases between the two ends. This CDR3 comprises 16 residues. Germline loops: CDR1 LGHDT, CDR2 YNNKEL (reference sequence). The DNA for the CDR3 is TGTGCCAGCAGCCAAGATCCTTCCTGGGGGGGTTACGGCTACACCTTC. Its translation is CASSQDPSWGGYGYTF.

The chain joins TRBV28 to TRBJ1-2; no firm D call. The CDR3 spans 14 residues. V dropped 6 bases and J dropped 6 bases, with 17 bases sitting between them. Germline V gives CDR1 MDHEN, CDR2 SYDVKM. CDR3 loop: CASSFLGPGNGYTF. The CDR3 DNA follows: TGTGCCAGCAGCTTCCTGGGCCCCGGAAATGGCTACACCTTC.

This clonotype was detected ten times or more. The genes are TRBV7-3 and TRBJ2-3; 11 nucleotides agree with TRBD2. V shed 5 bases and J 0 bases; nucleotides not matched to a gene: 1. The CDR3 sequence is 15 residues long. The germline CDR1 and CDR2 sequences are SGHTA and FQGTGA. CDR3 sequence (DNA): TGTGCCAGCAGCCGGACTAGCGGGAGCACAGATACGCAGTATTTT. Translation gives CASSRTSGSTDTQYF.

This chain joins TRBV13 and TRBJ2-1; 13 nucleotides line up with TRBD2. V gave up 4 bases and J gave up 10 bases; unmatched junction bases: 7. The germline V gene has CDR1 PRHDT and CDR2 FYEKMQ (reference sequence). There are 15 residues in the CDR3. This CDR3 is CASSSRTSGSLEQFF. Written as DNA, the CDR3 is TGTGCCAGCAGCTCCCGGACTAGCGGGAGTTTGGAGCAGTTCTTC. The full variable domain, rest sourced from reference TRBV13 and TRBJ2-1, is AAGVIQSPRHLIKEKRETATLKCYPIPRHDTVYWYQQGPGQDPQFLISFYEKMQSDKGSIPDRFSAQQFSDYHSELNMSSLELGDSALYFCASSSRTSGSLEQFFGPGTRLTVL.

The chain combines TRBV12-3 or TRBV12-4 with TRBJ1-4; D is undetermined. V lost 5 bases, J lost 7 bases, and 14 bases lay in between. This CDR3 contains 14 residues. The CDR3 protein is CASSPFRDGEKLFF. DNA of the CDR3: TGTGCCAGCAGTCCGTTTAGGGATGGTGAAAAACTGTTTTTT.

This clonotype was recorded many times. The chain is built from TRBV7-3 and TRBJ2-3; the D gene is possibly TRBD1 (5 bases). CDR1 SGHTA and CDR2 FQGTGA come from the germline V gene. The V gene lost 5 bases and the J gene lost 1 base, with 10 bases spanning the gap. The length of the CDR3 is 14 residues. The CDR3 protein is CASSVDIGTDTQYF. The CDR3 coding sequence is TGTGCCAGCAGCGTGGACATTGGCACAGATACGCAGTATTTT.

In its sample, this clonotype was seen a few times. The chain recombines TRBV7-9 with TRBJ1-4; D ambiguous. This CDR3 is built from 14 residues. From germline, CDR1 is SEHNR and CDR2 FQNEAQ (reference sequence). V lost 5 bases and J 0 bases, leaving 7 bases between the germline ends. CDR3 in amino acids: CASSPASTNEKLFF. The CDR3, as DNA: TGTGCCAGCAGCCCTGCCTCAACTAATGAAAAACTGTTTTTT.

This clonotype was seen more than once but under ten times. J is TRBJ2-7 and V is TRBV27; 7 bases fit TRBD1. Germline-derived CDR1 and CDR2 are MNHEY and SMNVEV (reference sequence). This CDR3 comprises 16 residues. J gave up 3 bases and V 5 bases, and 13 bases lay outside the gene matches. The DNA of the CDR3 is TGTGCCAGCAGTCCCCTCCGACAGGGCAGGGACTACGAGCAGTACTTC. Protein: CASSPLRQGRDYEQYF.

The chain couples TRBV28 to TRBJ1-4; weak D call: TRBD1 (5 bases). The CDR3 covers 16 residues. The germline V gene encodes CDR1 MDHEN and CDR2 SYDVKM. V was trimmed by 4 bases and J by 4 bases, leaving 16 bases between them. Written as DNA, the CDR3 is TGTGCCAGCAGTTCCGGGACGGCCCCTCTTAATGAAAAACTGTTTTTT. Translated, it gives CASSSGTAPLNEKLFF.

The chain carries TRBV20-1 and TRBJ1-4; a weak D match, TRBD1 (5 bases). Trimming took 6 bases from V and 5 from J, leaving 10 bases between them. The CDR3 is made up of 12 amino acids. The germline CDR1 and CDR2 sequences are DFQATT and SNEGSKA (reference sequence). The CDR3 DNA is TGCAGTGCCCCGGGACGGAATGAAAAACTGTTTTTT. This sequence encodes CSAPGRNEKLFF.

This chain links TRBV29-1 with TRBJ2-5; D unresolved. Germline loops: CDR1 SQVTM, CDR2 ANQGSEA. The CDR3 has 11 amino acids. Trimming cost V 3 bases and J 4 bases, with 6 bases left between them. CDR3 protein: CSVDNTETQYF. The CDR3 DNA reads as TGCAGCGTTGATAACACAGAGACCCAGTACTTC.

This clonotype appeared many times. The rearrangement joins TRBV2 to TRBJ2-3; 12 bases are shared with TRBD2. This CDR3 has 14 residues. V trimming: 10 bases; J trimming: 8 bases; junction bases outside the gene matches: 10. In germline, CDR1 is SNHLY, CDR2 FYNNEI. The CDR3, as DNA: TGTGCCAAGGAGACTAGCGGGAGAGGAGGTACGCAGTATTTT. This gives the protein CAKETSGRGGTQYF.

This rearrangement joins TRBV6-2 or TRBV6-3 to TRBJ2-3; D is uncertain. The CDR3 sequence is 15 residues long. V lost 6 bases and J lost 6, with 19 bases in between. Germline lookup yields CDR1 MNHEY and CDR2 SVGEGT. The CDR3 DNA reads as TGTGCCAGCAGGCCGTCGGGTACGATTGGGGATACGCAGTATTTT. Translated: CASRPSGTIGDTQYF.

This sequence joins TRBV29-1 and TRBJ2-2, with 14 bases that match TRBD2. The J segment lost 7 bases and the V segment lost 5 bases, leaving 15 bases of the junction unmatched. This CDR3 is built from 18 residues. Germline values: CDR1 SQVTM, CDR2 ANQGSEA. The CDR3 here is CSVTPSTGTSGSGGELFF. The CDR3 region has the DNA TGCAGCGTTACCCCCTCGACCGGGACTAGCGGGAGCGGCGGGGAGCTGTTTTTT.

The table lists this clonotype with a few counts. The chain recombines TRBV6-1 with TRBJ2-2; 7 bases agree with TRBD1. Germline V gene sequence: CDR1 MNHNS, CDR2 SASEGT. The CDR3 runs 14 residues. V lost 7 bases to trimming and J lost 6 bases; unmatched junction nucleotides: 8. The CDR3 DNA reads TGTGCCAGCAACAATCGAGGGGGCTCCGGGGAGCTGTTTTTT. Protein: CASNNRGGSGELFF.

In its sample, this clonotype was seen once. The V and J genes are TRBV5-1 and TRBJ1-2; 7 nucleotides align to TRBD1. This CDR3 comprises 15 residues. CDR1 and CDR2 (germline): SGHRS, YFSETQ. V lost 0 bases and J lost 6; bases outside the gene matches: 8. The CDR3 region is CASSLVDRSEDGYTF. CDR3 bases: TGCGCCAGCAGCTTGGTGGACAGGTCGGAGGATGGCTACACCTTC.